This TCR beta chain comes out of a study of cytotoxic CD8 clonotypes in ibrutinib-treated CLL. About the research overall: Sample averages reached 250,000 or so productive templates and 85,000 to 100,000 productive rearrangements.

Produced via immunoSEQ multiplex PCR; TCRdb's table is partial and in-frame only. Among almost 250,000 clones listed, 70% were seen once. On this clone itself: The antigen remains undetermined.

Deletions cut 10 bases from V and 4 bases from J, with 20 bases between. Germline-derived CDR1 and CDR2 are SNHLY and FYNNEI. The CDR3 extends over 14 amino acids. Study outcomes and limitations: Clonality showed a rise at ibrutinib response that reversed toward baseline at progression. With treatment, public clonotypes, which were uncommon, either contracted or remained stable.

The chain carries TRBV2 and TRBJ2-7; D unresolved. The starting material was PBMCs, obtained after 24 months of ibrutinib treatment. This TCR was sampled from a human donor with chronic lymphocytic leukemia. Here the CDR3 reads CATLFGPGLYEQYF. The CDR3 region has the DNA TGTGCCACCCTTTTCGGACCGGGCTTATACGAGCAGTACTTC.